Each of the 30 T cell receptor beta chains below was sequenced from the same sample in a study of CXCR3-negative and CXCR3-positive naive CD8 T cells (dated by TCRdb to about 2019). The data were produced on a NextSeq 550. The Human TCR Profiling Kit (MiLaboratory) was used to prepare UMI-labeled 5' RACE TRB cDNA libraries. TCRdb reprocessed the sequencing reads and holds a single record per CDR3 protein sequence, with no DNA. Per the sample table, the count is about 120,000 distinct CDR3 sequences. Nearly 0.5% of the sample lies in the top ten. Sequenced: naive CXCR3- CD8+ T cells from blood. The label giving this sample's cell subset or site can be read as: CD45RO-CCR7+CD27+CD95- naive CD8+ T cells lacking CXCR3 (TNR3-). The receptor source for this set is a human donor in good health. Some clones in this sample may be carry-over from other donors' samples.

The rearrangement uses TRBV7-9 and TRBJ1-2; TCRdb selects TRBD1, and the lack of DNA leaves this call unchecked. The CDR3 consists of 13 residues. Germline V lookup: CDR1 SEHNR, CDR2 FQNEAQ (reference sequence). The CDR3 region is CASSFGQDDGYTF.

The chain couples TRBV14 to TRBJ2-1; TCRdb lists TRBD1, though no DNA is available to test this call. Per germline, CDR1 SGHDN and CDR2 FVKESK. CDR3 length: 17 residues. CDR3 residues: CASSQSRPGDPYNEQFF.

The rearrangement joins TRBV5-1 to TRBJ1-2; the D gene TCRdb calls, TRBD1, cannot be checked with no DNA. The CDR3 sequence is 12 residues long. Germline loops: CDR1 SGHRS, CDR2 YFSETQ. The CDR3: CASSLVGQGDTF. The entire variable domain, with the rest obtained from reference TRBV5-1 and TRBJ1-2, is as follows: KAGVTQTPRYLIKTRGQQVTLSCSPISGHRSVSWYQQTPGQGLQFLFEYFSETQRNKGNFPGRFSGRQFSNSRSEMNVSTLELGDSALYLCASSLVGQGDTFGSGTRLTVV.

This sequence joins TRBV20-1 and TRBJ1-2; the D call of TRBD1 rests on TCRdb alone, since no DNA is present to check it. The germline CDR1 and CDR2 sequences are DFQATT and SNEGSKA (reference sequence). This CDR3 contains 13 residues. The CDR3 spells CSARPQGNYGYTF.

V and J are TRBV7-8 and TRBJ2-5; TCRdb picks TRBD1, but there is no DNA to check that call. The CDR3 sequence is 16 residues long. CDR1 is SGHVS and CDR2 is FQNEAQ in the germline V gene. The CDR3 is CASSGRDRGRGETQYF.

The chain employs TRBV27 and TRBJ2-5; as DNA is missing, the TRBD1 call by TCRdb cannot be tested. The CDR3 extends over 14 amino acids. Germline CDR1 MNHEY, CDR2 SMNVEV (reference sequence). The CDR3 protein is CASSLQGAVKTQYF.

The chain couples TRBV5-1 to TRBJ2-5; without DNA, the TCRdb call of TRBD1 cannot be checked. This CDR3 is 15 amino acids long. Germline loops: CDR1 SGHRS, CDR2 YFSETQ. The CDR3 protein is CASSLAGEYQETQYF.

This sequence joins TRBV20-1 and TRBJ2-3; checking the TCRdb D call of TRBD1 is not possible without DNA. This CDR3 is built from 15 residues. Germline V CDR1 and CDR2: DFQATT, SNEGSKA (reference sequence). This CDR3 reads CSALHVPLPTDTQYF.

The chain carries TRBV7-6 and TRBJ2-1; without DNA, the TCRdb call of TRBD1 cannot be checked. CDR3 size: 16 residues. Germline lookup yields CDR1 SGHVS and CDR2 FNYEAQ. This CDR3 reads CASSSSGGARSNEQFF.

J is TRBJ1-5 and V is TRBV4-1; without DNA, the TCRdb call of TRBD1 cannot be checked. The CDR3 totals 14 residues. CDR1 is MGHRA, CDR2 YSYEKL, per germline. Here the CDR3 reads CASSETVSNQPQHF.

The chain is built from TRBV19 and TRBJ2-1; TCRdb lists TRBD1, though no DNA is available to test this call. Germline V lookup: CDR1 LNHDA, CDR2 SQIVND (reference sequence). The CDR3 loop spans 16 amino acids. CDR3 sequence: CASSITARGQGNEQFF.

CDR3 sequence: CASSLGSGGDEQYF. The chain has TRBV7-8 and TRBJ2-7; TCRdb picks TRBD1, but there is no DNA to check that call. The CDR3 totals 14 residues. Germline lookup yields CDR1 SGHVS and CDR2 FQNEAQ.

V and J are TRBV19 and TRBJ2-7; as DNA is missing, the TRBD1 call by TCRdb cannot be tested. Germline assignment: CDR1 LNHDA and CDR2 SQIVND (reference sequence). This CDR3 has 16 amino acids. The CDR3 loop reads CASSILFGGSSYEQYF.

The V gene is TRBV27, the J gene TRBJ2-7; as DNA is missing, the TRBD1 call by TCRdb cannot be tested. There are 13 residues in the CDR3. The germline CDR1 and CDR2 sequences are MNHEY and SMNVEV (reference sequence). CDR3 protein: CASTGQENYEQYF.

The chain combines TRBV12-3 or TRBV12-4 with TRBJ2-7; as DNA is missing, the TRBD1 call by TCRdb cannot be tested. CDR3 length: 14 residues. CDR3 in amino acids: CASSGQGASYEQYF.

The J gene is TRBJ2-7, the V gene TRBV5-1; the TRBD2 assignment by TCRdb is unverifiable without DNA. From germline, CDR1 is SGHRS and CDR2 YFSETQ. The CDR3 length is 16 residues. The CDR3 here is CASSLAASGLSYEQYF.

V gene TRBV29-1 combines with J gene TRBJ2-7; TCRdb selects TRBD1, and the lack of DNA leaves this call unchecked. Germline assignment: CDR1 SQVTM and CDR2 ANQGSEA. The CDR3 has 14 residues. CDR3 loop: CSITGTGLSYEQYF.

CDR3 in amino acids: CASSLAGQIYTEAFF. The rearrangement links TRBV18 to TRBJ1-1; TCRdb selects TRBD1, and the lack of DNA leaves this call unchecked. This CDR3 has 15 amino acids. From germline, CDR1 is KGHSH and CDR2 LQKENI. The entire variable domain, with the rest obtained from reference TRBV18 and TRBJ1-1, is as follows: NAGVMQNPRHLVRRRGQEARLRCSPMKGHSHVYWYRQLPEEGLKFMVYLQKENIIDESGMPKERFSAEFPKEGPSILRIQQVVRGDSAAYFCASSLAGQIYTEAFFGQGTRLTVV.

V usage is TRBV4-2 and J usage is TRBJ2-3; TCRdb lists TRBD2, though no DNA is available to test this call. This CDR3 is built from 15 residues. Per germline, CDR1 LGHNA and CDR2 YNFKEQ. The CDR3 reads CASSQDTSGTDTQYF.

The rearrangement links TRBV5-6 to TRBJ1-2; as DNA is missing, the TRBD1 call by TCRdb cannot be tested. Germline V gives CDR1 SGHDT, CDR2 YYEEEE. This CDR3 spans 15 amino acids. CDR3 sequence: CASSFGTGGGIGYTF.

This chain links TRBV7-8 with TRBJ2-1; the TRBD2 assignment by TCRdb is unverifiable without DNA. In germline, CDR1 is SGHVS, CDR2 FQNEAQ. The CDR3 is 14 residues long. CDR3 region: CASSGLAGNNEQFF.

The V call is TRBV11-2, the J call TRBJ1-5. CDR3 length: 14 amino acids. Per germline, CDR1 SGHAT and CDR2 FQNNGV. The CDR3: CASSLGILNQPQHF.

V and J are TRBV29-1 and TRBJ2-1; TCRdb designates TRBD2, a call that cannot be tested without DNA. The CDR3 covers 16 residues. Germline CDR1 SQVTM, CDR2 ANQGSEA. The CDR3 region is CSVDASGRAAYNEQFF.

The gene calls are TRBV5-1 and TRBJ2-3; TCRdb's D call, TRBD1, is unchecked because there is no DNA. In germline, CDR1 is SGHRS, CDR2 YFSETQ. CDR3 length equals 13 residues. The CDR3 sequence: CASSGDSPDTQYF.

V gene TRBV28 combines with J gene TRBJ2-5; TCRdb proposes TRBD2, but this gene call is untestable without DNA. The CDR3 runs 16 residues. The germline gives CDR1 MDHEN, CDR2 SYDVKM. The chain's CDR3 is CASSFPEAGVGETQYF.

The V and J genes are TRBV28 and TRBJ2-1; as DNA is missing, the TRBD1 call by TCRdb cannot be tested. The CDR3 loop spans 15 amino acids. CDR1 is MDHEN and CDR2 is SYDVKM in the germline V gene. The CDR3 here is CASSLRRDHYNEQFF.

The gene calls are TRBV27 and TRBJ1-1; there is no DNA to check the TCRdb D call of TRBD1. Germline values: CDR1 MNHEY, CDR2 SMNVEV (reference sequence). The CDR3 has 16 amino acids. This chain's CDR3 is CASALRGGLENTEAFF.

This chain uses TRBV7-6 with TRBJ1-1. CDR1 is SGHVS, CDR2 FNYEAQ, per germline. CDR3 size: 15 residues. The CDR3 reads CASSLDGEGNTEAFF.

V usage is TRBV29-1 and J usage is TRBJ1-2. This CDR3 is built from 14 residues. Germline lookup yields CDR1 SQVTM and CDR2 ANQGSEA. The CDR3 sequence is CSVAGEGQNYGYTF.

The rearrangement links TRBV10-2 to TRBJ1-2. CDR1 and CDR2 (germline): WSHSY, SAAADI. The CDR3 is 15 residues long. This chain's CDR3 is CASSERQGGLYGYTF.